This T cell receptor (beta chain) was observed in a study of CD8+ T cells in alopecia areata. Sample treatment: oral pan-JAK inhibitor, 5-10 mg twice daily. Extracted RNA was reverse transcribed, and the resulting cDNA served as sequencing template. The assay was immunoSEQ multiplex PCR, and TCRdb's table has in-frame clones only and misses some. The sample lists tens of thousands of clones, 70% to 80% occurring once. CDR1 is WSHSY, CDR2 SAAADI, per germline. V was trimmed by 7 bases and J by 5 bases, leaving 16 bases between them. The CDR3 totals 14 residues. The sequencing here drew on CD8+ T cells sorted from blood, taken at week 44, from a patient treated with tofacitinib. The receptor was isolated from a human donor with alopecia areata. V is TRBV10-2 and J is TRBJ2-3; the D is unclear. The CDR3 loop is CASIGDGEIDTQYF. Written as DNA, the CDR3 is TGCGCCAGCATAGGAGACGGCGAGATAGATACGCAGTATTTT.